This entry is about one T cell receptor (beta chain). Its antigen is as yet unknown. The sample originates from a study of blood T cells in healthy people across ages. Study background: The capture of about one barcoded beta molecule per two T cells was achieved by template switching.

A second roughly 6 to 12 cycle PCR used barcoded and J-beta primers. Researchers report that a template-switch adaptor with 12 random nucleotides tagged each cDNA molecule. TCRdb re-derived calls from the 5' RACE reads in MiXCR, one entry per CDR3 protein. The sample has 700,000 to 850,000 distinct CDR3 sequences, roughly 40% seen once; the top ten hold over 10%. Losses at the gene ends were 1 base for V and 5 bases for J; bases not matched to a gene: 9. The CDR3 consists of 15 residues. CDR1 is DFQATT, CDR2 SNEGSKA, per germline (reference sequence). Study conclusions and caveats: Possibly confounding the expanded clonotype changes was the fact that donor CMV status was unknown.

The source is a man younger than 35 in good health. The chain couples TRBV20-1 to TRBJ2-7, with 9 bases lining up with TRBD2. The sequenced sample consisted of blood. The CDR3 reads CSARAGAGGGHEQYF. In nucleotides, the CDR3 is TGCAGTGCTAGAGCGGGAGCGGGGGGCGGTCACGAGCAGTACTTC.